The subject of this entry is one TCR beta chain. Its antigen remains unidentified. No base quality values were provided; no much bigger clone lies one nucleotide off. Based on the germline V gene, the CDR1 and CDR2 sequences are SGHRS and YFSETQ. Its CDR3 holds 15 amino acids, cysteine through phenylalanine. CDR3 DNA only is kept here, 45 bases in frame from base 1. After removal of 0 bases from V and 4 bases from J, the junction retains 3 bases not matched to a gene. The CDR3 regions of human TCRbeta chains were subjected to immunosequencing. As for the original processing: Repertoire TCRs were matched against a reference library of SARS-CoV-2-specific TCRs generated with the MIRA antigen-specificity platform. Breadth was defined as the fraction of unique TCRs that were SARS-CoV-2-associated. Depth was defined as the fraction of total T cells that were SARS-CoV-2-associated. Each spike-specific TCR was assigned to its reactive spike region and to a CD4 or CD8 class using the MIRA data. Log10-transformed breadth and depth values were compared by one-way ANOVA with Sidak's multiple comparisons tests. TCRdb stores this immuneACCESS table with in-frame sequences only. Part of the clones is absent; in the studies checked, under half of the shortfall reflects unresolved V genes, and no reason is known for the rest. From that table come the V and J calls and clone size; the DNA was used to work out D and trimming. This sample comprises about 190,000 clones, over 80% of them detected only once. The ten most abundant clones make up approximately 2.5% of the sample.

This specimen comes from a study of T cell responses to AZD1222 COVID-19 vaccine (dated by TCRdb to about 2021). Notes on the research overall: A total of 230 to 250 trial participants underwent TCR sequencing, of whom some 200 had received two doses of AZD1222 and around 25 had received two doses of the MenACWY control vaccine. Trial participants were enrolled by age into 18-55, 56-69 and 70-plus year subgroups, with approximately 160, 26 and 62 TCR-sequenced participants respectively. What the work shows at the level of the full study, not this receptor alone: Reportedly, almost half of the unique spike-specific TCRs recognized epitopes lying outside the regions that are mutated in the B.1.351 and B.1.1.7 variants. Conclusions about previously exposed vaccinees are limited because only 6 or 7 AZD1222 recipients were SARS-CoV-2 seropositive at baseline. No day 14 peak-response samples were available, so repertoires were characterized only after the peak T cell response. The vaccine-associated CD4 TCRs covered the entire spike protein, and the dominant responses fell in regions 160-218 and 743-854. After two AZD1222 doses, spike-specific TCR breadth and depth were significantly higher than at day 0 and than in MenACWY recipients. In the small 56-69-year group, the increase in depth fell short of significance, most likely because of low power. Participants were mostly white British, with more females than males. The authors suggested clonal diversity may have been underestimated.

The time point label, read with the paper, signifies: baseline before first vaccination. The treatment or condition tag for this specimen amounts to: meningococcal conjugate vaccine given as trial control. Vaccinee samples were obtained from the UK trials COV001 and COV002, which included a single-blind randomized controlled phase 2/3 trial of AZD1222 (ChAdOx1 nCoV-19) in healthy adults. Trial participant PBMC samples were collected at day 0 and day 28 after the second dose for TCRbeta chain sequencing. The TCR was taken from an adult in good health. The source material was peripheral blood, sampled on day 0 of MenACWY control vaccination. Recombination linked TRBV5-1 to TRBJ2-3, with TRBD1 matching 9 junction bases. The nucleotide sequence reads TGCGCCAGCAGCTTGGGGGACAGGGTATCAGATACGCAGTATTTT. Its amino acids are CASSLGDRVSDTQYF.